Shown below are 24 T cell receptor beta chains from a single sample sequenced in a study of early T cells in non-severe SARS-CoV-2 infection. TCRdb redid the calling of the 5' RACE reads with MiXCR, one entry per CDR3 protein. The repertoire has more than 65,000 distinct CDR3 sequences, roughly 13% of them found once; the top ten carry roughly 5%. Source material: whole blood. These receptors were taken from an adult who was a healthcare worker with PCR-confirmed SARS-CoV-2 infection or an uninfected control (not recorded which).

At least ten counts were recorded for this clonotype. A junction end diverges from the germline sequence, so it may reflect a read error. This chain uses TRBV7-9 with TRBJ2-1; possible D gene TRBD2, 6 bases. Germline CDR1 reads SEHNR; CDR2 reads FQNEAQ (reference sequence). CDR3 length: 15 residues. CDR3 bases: TGTTCCAGCAGCTTTTTGGTAGCGGATTACAATGAGCAGTTCTTC. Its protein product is CSSSFLVADYNEQFF.

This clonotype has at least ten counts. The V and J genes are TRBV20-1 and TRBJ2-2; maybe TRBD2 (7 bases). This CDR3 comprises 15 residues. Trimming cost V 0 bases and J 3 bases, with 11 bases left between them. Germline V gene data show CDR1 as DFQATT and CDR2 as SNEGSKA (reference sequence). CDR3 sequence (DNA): TGCAGTGCTAGAGATCGGGGGGCTGACACCGGGGAGCTGTTTTTT. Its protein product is CSARDRGADTGELFF.

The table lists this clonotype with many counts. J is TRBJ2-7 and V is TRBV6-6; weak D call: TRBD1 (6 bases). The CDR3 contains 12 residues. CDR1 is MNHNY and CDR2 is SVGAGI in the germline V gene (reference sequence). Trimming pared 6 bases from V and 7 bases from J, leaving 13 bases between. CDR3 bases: TGTGCCAGCAGCCCTGGGGGCGCGGAGCAGTACTTC. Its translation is CASSPGGAEQYF.

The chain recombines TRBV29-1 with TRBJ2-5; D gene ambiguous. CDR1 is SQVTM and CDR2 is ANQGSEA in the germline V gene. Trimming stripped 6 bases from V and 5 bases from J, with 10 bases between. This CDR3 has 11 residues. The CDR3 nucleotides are TGCAGCGTCGCAGGCCCTGAGACCCAGTACTTC. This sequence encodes CSVAGPETQYF.

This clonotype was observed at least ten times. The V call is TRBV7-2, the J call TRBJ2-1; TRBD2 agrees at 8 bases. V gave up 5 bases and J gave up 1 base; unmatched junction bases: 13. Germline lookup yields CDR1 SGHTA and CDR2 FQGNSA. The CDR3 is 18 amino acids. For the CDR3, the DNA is TGTGCCAGCAGCCCCCGCGCGAGCGGGAGTATGTCCTACAATGAGCAGTTCTTC. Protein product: CASSPRASGSMSYNEQFF.

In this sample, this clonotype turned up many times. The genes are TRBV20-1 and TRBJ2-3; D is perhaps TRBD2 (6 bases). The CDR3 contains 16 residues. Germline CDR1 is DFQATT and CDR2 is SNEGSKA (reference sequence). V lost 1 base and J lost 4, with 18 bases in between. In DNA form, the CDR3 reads TGCAGTGCTAGAGGGCCAGGGCAGGGAGGTCCAGATACGCAGTATTTT. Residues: CSARGPGQGGPDTQYF.

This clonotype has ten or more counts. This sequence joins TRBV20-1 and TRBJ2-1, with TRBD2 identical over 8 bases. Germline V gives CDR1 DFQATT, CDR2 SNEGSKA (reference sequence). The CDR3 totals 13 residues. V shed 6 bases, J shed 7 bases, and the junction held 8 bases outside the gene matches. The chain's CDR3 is CSAPIGRGNEQFF. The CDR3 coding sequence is TGCAGTGCCCCTATCGGGAGGGGAAATGAGCAGTTCTTC.

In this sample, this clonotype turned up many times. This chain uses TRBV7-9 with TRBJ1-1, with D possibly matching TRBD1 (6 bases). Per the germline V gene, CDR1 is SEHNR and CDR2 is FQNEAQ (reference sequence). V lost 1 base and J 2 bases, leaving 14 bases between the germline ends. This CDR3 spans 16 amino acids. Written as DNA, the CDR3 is TGTGCCAGCAGCTTAGTTCGGGGGGCTATAAACACTGAAGCTTTCTTT. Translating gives CASSLVRGAINTEAFF.

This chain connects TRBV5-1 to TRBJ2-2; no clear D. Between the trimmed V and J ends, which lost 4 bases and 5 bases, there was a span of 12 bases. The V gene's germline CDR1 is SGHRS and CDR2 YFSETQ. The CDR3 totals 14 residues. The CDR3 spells CASSPGASTGELFF. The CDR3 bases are TGCGCCAGCAGCCCCGGAGCGAGTACCGGGGAGCTGTTTTTT.

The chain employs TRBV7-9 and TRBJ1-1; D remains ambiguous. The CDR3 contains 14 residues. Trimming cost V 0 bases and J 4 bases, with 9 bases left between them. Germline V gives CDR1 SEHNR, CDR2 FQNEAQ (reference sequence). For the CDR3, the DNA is TGTGCCAGCAGCTTAGCAGGGTCGGGCACTGAAGCTTTCTTT. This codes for CASSLAGSGTEAFF. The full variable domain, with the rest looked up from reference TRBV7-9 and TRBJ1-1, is DTGVSQNPRHKITKRGQNVTFRCDPISEHNRLYWYRQTLGQGPEFLTYFQNEAQLEKSRLLSDRFSAERPKGSFSTLEIQRTEQGDSAMYLCASSLAGSGTEAFFGQGTRLTVV.

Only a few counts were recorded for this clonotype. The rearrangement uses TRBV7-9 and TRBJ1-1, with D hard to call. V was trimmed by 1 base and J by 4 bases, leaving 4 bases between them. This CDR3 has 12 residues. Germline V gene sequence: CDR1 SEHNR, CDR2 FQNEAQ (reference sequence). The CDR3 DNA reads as TGTGCCAGCAGCTTAGTGAGCACTGAAGCTTTCTTT. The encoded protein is CASSLVSTEAFF.

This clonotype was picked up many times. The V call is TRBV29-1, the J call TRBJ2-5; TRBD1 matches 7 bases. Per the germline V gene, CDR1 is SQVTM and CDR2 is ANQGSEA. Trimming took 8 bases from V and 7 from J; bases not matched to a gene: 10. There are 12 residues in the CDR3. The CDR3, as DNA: TGCAGCATACACAGGGGCCCGGGGACCCAGTACTTC. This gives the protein CSIHRGPGTQYF.

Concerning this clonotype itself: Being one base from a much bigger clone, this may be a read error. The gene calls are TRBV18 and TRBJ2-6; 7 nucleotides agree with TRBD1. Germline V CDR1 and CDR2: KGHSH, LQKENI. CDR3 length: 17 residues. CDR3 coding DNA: TGTGTCAGCTCACCACCGAGGGGGCGCCCTGGGGCCAACGTCCTGACTTTC. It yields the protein CVSSPPRGRPGANVLTF.

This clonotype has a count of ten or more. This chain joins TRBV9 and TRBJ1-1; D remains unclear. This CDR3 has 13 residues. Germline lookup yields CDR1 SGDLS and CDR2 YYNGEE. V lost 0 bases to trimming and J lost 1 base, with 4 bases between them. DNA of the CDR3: TGTGCCAGCAGCGTAGCCCCGAACACTGAAGCTTTCTTT. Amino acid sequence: CASSVAPNTEAFF.

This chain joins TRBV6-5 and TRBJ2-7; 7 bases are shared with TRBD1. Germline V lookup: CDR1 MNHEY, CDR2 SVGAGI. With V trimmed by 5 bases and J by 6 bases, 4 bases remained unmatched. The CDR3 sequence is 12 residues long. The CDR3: CASSRQGFEQYF. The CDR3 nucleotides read TGTGCCAGCAGTCGACAGGGCTTCGAGCAGTACTTC.

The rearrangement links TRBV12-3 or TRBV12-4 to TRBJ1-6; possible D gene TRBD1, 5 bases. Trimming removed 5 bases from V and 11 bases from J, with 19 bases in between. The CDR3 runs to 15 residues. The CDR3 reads CASSARDPTTTPLHF. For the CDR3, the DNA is TGTGCCAGCAGTGCCCGGGACCCCACCACGACACCCCTCCACTTT.

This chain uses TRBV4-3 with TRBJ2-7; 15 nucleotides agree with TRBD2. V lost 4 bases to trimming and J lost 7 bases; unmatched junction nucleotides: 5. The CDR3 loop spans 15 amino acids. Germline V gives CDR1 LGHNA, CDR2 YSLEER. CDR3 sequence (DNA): TGCGCCAGCAGCCCGGGGACTAGCGGGAGGAGAGAGCAGTACTTC. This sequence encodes CASSPGTSGRREQYF.

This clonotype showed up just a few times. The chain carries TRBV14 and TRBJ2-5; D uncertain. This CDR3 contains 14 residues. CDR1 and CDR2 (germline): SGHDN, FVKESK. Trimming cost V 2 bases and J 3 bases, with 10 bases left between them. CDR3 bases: TGTGCCAGCAGCCAATCGGGCATAAAAGAGACCCAGTACTTC. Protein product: CASSQSGIKETQYF.

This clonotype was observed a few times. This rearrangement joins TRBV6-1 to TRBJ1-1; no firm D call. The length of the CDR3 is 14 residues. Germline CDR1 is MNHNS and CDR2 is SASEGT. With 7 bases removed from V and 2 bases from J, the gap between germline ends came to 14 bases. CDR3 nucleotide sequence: TGTGCCAGCACCGACAAGGCCCTCAACACTGAAGCTTTCTTT. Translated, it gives CASTDKALNTEAFF.

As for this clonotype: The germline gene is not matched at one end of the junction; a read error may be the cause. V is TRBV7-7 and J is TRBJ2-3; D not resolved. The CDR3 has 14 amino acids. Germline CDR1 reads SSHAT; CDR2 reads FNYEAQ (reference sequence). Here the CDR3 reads CASSARLDLDTQYF. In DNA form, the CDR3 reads TGTGCTAGCAGCGCCCGTCTGGACCTAGATACGCAGTATTTT.

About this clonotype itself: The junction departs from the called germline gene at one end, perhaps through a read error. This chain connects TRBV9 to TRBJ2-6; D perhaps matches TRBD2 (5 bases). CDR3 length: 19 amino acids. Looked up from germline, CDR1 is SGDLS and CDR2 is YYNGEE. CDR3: CASSVQAVTSSSGTNVLTF. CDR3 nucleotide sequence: TGTGCCAGCAGCGTGCAAGCGGTCACTTCAAGCTCTGGGACCAACGTCCTGACTTTC. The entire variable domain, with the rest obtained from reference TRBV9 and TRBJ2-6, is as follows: DSGVTQTPKHLITATGQRVTLRCSPRSGDLSVYWYQQSLDQGLQFLIQYYNGEERAKGNILERFSAQQFPDLHSELNLSSLELGDSALYFCASSVQAVTSSSGTNVLTFGAGSRLTVL.

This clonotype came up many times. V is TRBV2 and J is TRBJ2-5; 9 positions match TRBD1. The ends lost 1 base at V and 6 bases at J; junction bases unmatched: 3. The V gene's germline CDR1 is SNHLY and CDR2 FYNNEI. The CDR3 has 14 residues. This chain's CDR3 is CASSEVTGGKTQYF. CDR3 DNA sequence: TGTGCCAGCAGTGAAGTCACAGGGGGCAAGACCCAGTACTTC.

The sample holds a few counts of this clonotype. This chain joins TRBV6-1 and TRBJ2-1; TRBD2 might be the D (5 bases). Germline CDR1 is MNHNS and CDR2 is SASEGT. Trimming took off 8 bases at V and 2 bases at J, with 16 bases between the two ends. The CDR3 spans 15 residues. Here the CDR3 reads CASVEGLATYNEQFF. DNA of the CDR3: TGTGCCAGCGTTGAGGGTCTAGCTACCTACAATGAGCAGTTCTTC.

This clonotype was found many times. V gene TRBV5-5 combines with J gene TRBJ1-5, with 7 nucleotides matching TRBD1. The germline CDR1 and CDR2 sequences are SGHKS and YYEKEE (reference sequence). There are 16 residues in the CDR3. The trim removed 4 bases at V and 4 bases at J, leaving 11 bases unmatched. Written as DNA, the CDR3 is TGTGCCAGCAGCCAGACAGGGATATTATTGAATCAGCCCCAGCATTTT. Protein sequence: CASSQTGILLNQPQHF.